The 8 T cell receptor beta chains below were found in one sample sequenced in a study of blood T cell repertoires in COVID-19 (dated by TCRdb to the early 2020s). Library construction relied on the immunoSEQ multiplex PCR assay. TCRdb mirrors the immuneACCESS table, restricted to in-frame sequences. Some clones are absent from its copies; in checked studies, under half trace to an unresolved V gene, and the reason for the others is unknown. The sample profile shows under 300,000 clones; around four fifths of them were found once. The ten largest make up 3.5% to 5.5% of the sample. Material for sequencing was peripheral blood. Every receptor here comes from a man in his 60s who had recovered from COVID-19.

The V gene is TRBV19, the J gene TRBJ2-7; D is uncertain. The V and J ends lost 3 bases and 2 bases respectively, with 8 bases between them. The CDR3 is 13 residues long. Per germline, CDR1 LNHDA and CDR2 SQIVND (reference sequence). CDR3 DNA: TGTGCCAGTAGTATTTCAGGTACCTACGAGCAGTACTTC. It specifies CASSISGTYEQYF.

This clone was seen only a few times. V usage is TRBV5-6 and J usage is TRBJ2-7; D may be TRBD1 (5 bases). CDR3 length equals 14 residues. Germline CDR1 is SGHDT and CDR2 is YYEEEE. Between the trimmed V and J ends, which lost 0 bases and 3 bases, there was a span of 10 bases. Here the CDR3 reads CASSLGRGYYEQYF. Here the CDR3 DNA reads TGTGCCAGCAGCTTGGGAAGGGGATACTACGAGCAGTACTTC. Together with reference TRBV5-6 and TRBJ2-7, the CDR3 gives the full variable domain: DAGVTQSPTHLIKTRGQQVTLRCSPKSGHDTVSWYQQALGQGPQFIFQYYEEEERQRGNFPDRFSGHQFPNYSSELNVNALLLGDSALYLCASSLGRGYYEQYFGPGTRLTVT.

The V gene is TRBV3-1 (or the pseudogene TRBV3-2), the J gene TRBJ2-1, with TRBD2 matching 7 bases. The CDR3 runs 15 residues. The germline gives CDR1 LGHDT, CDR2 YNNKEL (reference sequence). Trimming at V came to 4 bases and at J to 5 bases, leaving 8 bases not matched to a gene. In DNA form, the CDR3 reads TGTGCCAGCAGCCGTGCGGGGGTGGGGAACAATGAGCAGTTCTTC. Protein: CASSRAGVGNNEQFF.

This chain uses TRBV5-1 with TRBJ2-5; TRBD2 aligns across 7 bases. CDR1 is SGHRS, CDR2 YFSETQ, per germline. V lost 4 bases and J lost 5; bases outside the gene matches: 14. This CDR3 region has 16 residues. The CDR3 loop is CASSPNSGTDAETQYF. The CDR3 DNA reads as TGCGCCAGCAGCCCAAACAGCGGGACGGATGCGGAGACCCAGTACTTC.

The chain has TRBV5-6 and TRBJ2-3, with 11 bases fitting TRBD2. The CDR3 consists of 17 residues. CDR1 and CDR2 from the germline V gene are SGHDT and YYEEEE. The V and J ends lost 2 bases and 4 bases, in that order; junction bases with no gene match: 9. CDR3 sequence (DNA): TGTGCCAGCAGCTTAACTAGCGGGGGAAGTTTGGCAGATACGCAGTATTTT. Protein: CASSLTSGGSLADTQYF. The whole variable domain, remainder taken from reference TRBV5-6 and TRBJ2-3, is DAGVTQSPTHLIKTRGQQVTLRCSPKSGHDTVSWYQQALGQGPQFIFQYYEEEERQRGNFPDRFSGHQFPNYSSELNVNALLLGDSALYLCASSLTSGGSLADTQYFGPGTRLTVL.

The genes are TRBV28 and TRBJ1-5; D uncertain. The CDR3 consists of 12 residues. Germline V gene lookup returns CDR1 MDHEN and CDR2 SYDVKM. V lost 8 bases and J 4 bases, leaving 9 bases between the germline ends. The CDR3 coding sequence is TGTGCCAGCCGGGAGCTTAATCAGCCCCAGCATTTT. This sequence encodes CASRELNQPQHF. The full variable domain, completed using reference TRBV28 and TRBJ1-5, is DVKVTQSSRYLVKRTGEKVFLECVQDMDHENMFWYRQDPGLGLRLIYFSYDVKMKEKGDIPEGYSVSREKKERFSLILESASTNQTSMYLCASRELNQPQHFGDGTRLSIL.

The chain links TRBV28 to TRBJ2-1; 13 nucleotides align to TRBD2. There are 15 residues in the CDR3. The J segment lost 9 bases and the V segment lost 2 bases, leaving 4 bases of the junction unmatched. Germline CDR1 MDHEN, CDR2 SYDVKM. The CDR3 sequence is CASSLTSGGAAEQFF. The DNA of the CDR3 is TGTGCCAGCAGTTTAACTAGCGGGGGGGCCGCTGAGCAGTTCTTC.

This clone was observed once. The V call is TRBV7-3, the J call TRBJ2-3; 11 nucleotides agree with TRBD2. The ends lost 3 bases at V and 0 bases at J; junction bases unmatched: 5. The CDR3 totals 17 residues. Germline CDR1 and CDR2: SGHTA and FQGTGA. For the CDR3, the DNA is TGTGCCAGCAGCTTTAGCGGGGGGGACACTAGCACAGATACGCAGTATTTT. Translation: CASSFSGGDTSTDTQYF.